This TCR beta chain originates from a study of OX40 agonist ivuxolimab in advanced cancers. Study details: Dose-escalation patients suffered from hepatocellular carcinoma, melanoma, renal cell or head and neck cancer. General study points: Averaged across samples, CD8+ T cells carried more expanded clones than CD4+ did. Several nonresponders also turned out to have low normalized T-cell clonal expansion. Clonal expansion from baseline to week 6 occurred in both CD4+ and CD8+ T cells.

V lost 0 bases, J lost 6 bases, and 10 bases stayed unmatched. From germline, CDR1 is LGHNA and CDR2 YNFKEQ. The CDR3 is 17 residues long. Points on this clone: Its antigen is as yet unknown.

Sequencing was performed with immunoSEQ multiplex PCR; in TCRdb, only in-frame clones are kept and a portion is missing. The table records tens of thousands of clones, around 85% of them present only once. Sequenced here: CD4+ or CD8+ T cells sorted from blood, sampled in a trial of the OX40 agonist ivuxolimab. V and J are TRBV4-2 and TRBJ2-3, with TRBD2 identical over 9 bases. The sequence derives from an adult with an advanced solid tumor such as melanoma, head and neck, liver or kidney cancer. CDR3 loop: CASSQDLASGEGDTQYF. The CDR3 nucleotides read TGTGCCAGCAGCCAAGATCTCGCTAGCGGGGAGGGGGATACGCAGTATTTT.